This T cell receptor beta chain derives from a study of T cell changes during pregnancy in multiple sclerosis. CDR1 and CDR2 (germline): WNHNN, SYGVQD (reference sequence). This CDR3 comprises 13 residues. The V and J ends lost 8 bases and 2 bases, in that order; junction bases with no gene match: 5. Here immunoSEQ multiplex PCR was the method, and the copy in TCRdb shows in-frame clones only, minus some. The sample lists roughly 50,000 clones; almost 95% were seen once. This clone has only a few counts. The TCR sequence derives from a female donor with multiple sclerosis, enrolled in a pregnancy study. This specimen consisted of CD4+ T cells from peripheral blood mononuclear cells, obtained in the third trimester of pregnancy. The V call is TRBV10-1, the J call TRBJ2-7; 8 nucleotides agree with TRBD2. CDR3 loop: CASQREFAYEQYF. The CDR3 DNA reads TGCGCCAGCCAGCGGGAGTTCGCCTACGAGCAGTACTTC.